The rows below give T cell receptor beta chains drawn from one sample of a study of vaccination effects on CD4 cells after COVID-19. Profiled with immunoSEQ multiplex PCR; TCRdb holds only in-frame clones, not every one. The sample lists around 25,000 clones; around 75% were seen once. No antigen has been identified for these receptors. The material was CD4+ T cells from PBMCs cultured with HCoV-NL63 spike peptides, obtained before COVID-19 vaccination. The receptors here all came from a human donor who received a COVID-19 vaccine. Each CDR3 is given with its conserved first and last residue. The order of the fields is CDR3 DNA, CDR3 protein, J gene, D gene, V gene, clone size. D genes are given only for firm matches. Not every row has a clone size; where given, it reads once, few, many or a size class.

CDR3nt: TGTGCCAGCAGTTTATCAGGGGGCTGGGGTATGAACACTGAAGCTTTCTTT
CDR3aa: CASSLSGGWGMNTEAFF
j_gene: TRBJ1-1
d_gene: TRBD1
v_gene: TRBV27
abundance: NA

CDR3nt: TGTGCCAGCAGCGTGGGAGGGGGAGGTCAGCCCCAGCATTTT
CDR3aa: CASSVGGGGQPQHF
j_gene: TRBJ1-5
d_gene: NA
v_gene: TRBV9
abundance: NA

CDR3nt: TGTGCCAGCAGTGACTCTAGCGGGGGGGCCACAGATACGCAGTATTTT
CDR3aa: CASSDSSGGATDTQYF
j_gene: TRBJ2-3
d_gene: TRBD2
v_gene: TRBV6-4
abundance: NA

CDR3nt: TGTGCCAGCAGCCAAGATTTTTTAGCGGAGTACCCCACAGATACGCAGTATTTT
CDR3aa: CASSQDFLAEYPTDTQYF
j_gene: TRBJ2-3
d_gene: NA
v_gene: TRBV4-2
abundance: NA

CDR3nt: TGTGCCAGCAGCGTAGGCGGGACTCTTACCGGGGAGCTGTTTTTT
CDR3aa: CASSVGGTLTGELFF
j_gene: TRBJ2-2
d_gene: NA
v_gene: TRBV9
abundance: NA

CDR3nt: TGTGCCAGCTCACCAACTAGCGGAAGCTCCTACAATGAGCAGTTCTTC
CDR3aa: CASSPTSGSSYNEQFF
j_gene: TRBJ2-1
d_gene: TRBD2
v_gene: TRBV18
abundance: few

CDR3nt: TGCGCCAGCAGCTTCGATGGACAGGCAAGAGATACGCAGTATTTT
CDR3aa: CASSFDGQARDTQYF
j_gene: TRBJ2-3
d_gene: TRBD1
v_gene: TRBV5-1
abundance: NA

CDR3nt: TGTGCCAGCAGTAAGTCAGCGAACACCGGGGAGCTGTTTTTT
CDR3aa: CASSKSANTGELFF
j_gene: TRBJ2-2
d_gene: NA
v_gene: TRBV6-2/TRBV6-3
abundance: NA

CDR3nt: TGCGCCAGCAGCCCCATACTAGCGGGGGGGCCTAAGGAGACCCAGTACTTC
CDR3aa: CASSPILAGGPKETQYF
j_gene: TRBJ2-5
d_gene: TRBD2
v_gene: TRBV4-1
abundance: NA

CDR3nt: TGTGCCTGGCCAACCCGGGACAGGAGCTCCTATAATTCACCCCTCCACTTT
CDR3aa: CAWPTRDRSSYNSPLHF
j_gene: TRBJ1-6
d_gene: TRBD1
v_gene: TRBV30
abundance: NA

CDR3nt: TGTGCCAGCAGTTACGCGGCGCGTGATACGCAGTATTTT
CDR3aa: CASSYAARDTQYF
j_gene: TRBJ2-3
d_gene: NA
v_gene: TRBV6-2/TRBV6-3
abundance: NA

CDR3nt: TGTGCCAGCAGCGGCGGGGGGGACTACAATGAGCAGTTCTTC
CDR3aa: CASSGGGDYNEQFF
j_gene: TRBJ2-1
d_gene: TRBD2
v_gene: TRBV6-5
abundance: NA

CDR3nt: TGTGCCATCAGCGAACTAGCGGGAGGATTCTACGAGCAGTACTTC
CDR3aa: CAISELAGGFYEQYF
j_gene: TRBJ2-7
d_gene: TRBD2
v_gene: TRBV10-3
abundance: NA

CDR3nt: TGTGCCAGCAGCGGACAGGGCAATGGAAACACCATATATTTT
CDR3aa: CASSGQGNGNTIYF
j_gene: TRBJ1-3
d_gene: TRBD1
v_gene: TRBV6-5
abundance: NA

CDR3nt: TGTGCCAGCAGCGTAGGACTAGCGGGGTCTAGCACAGATACGCAGTATTTT
CDR3aa: CASSVGLAGSSTDTQYF
j_gene: TRBJ2-3
d_gene: TRBD2
v_gene: TRBV9
abundance: few

CDR3nt: TGTGCCACCAGCCGGGAGACCAGCTCCTACGAGCAGTACTTC
CDR3aa: CATSRETSSYEQYF
j_gene: TRBJ2-7
d_gene: NA
v_gene: TRBV15
abundance: NA